This is a list of T cell receptor beta chains from one sample in a study of blood T cell repertoires in COVID-19. Here immunoSEQ multiplex PCR was the method, and the copy in TCRdb shows in-frame clones only, minus some. Among 40,000 or so clones, 89% were seen once, and the ten largest hold around 0.4%. The sequenced sample was peripheral blood. The receptors shown here come from a human donor in a cohort sampled during active COVID-19. The CDR3 runs from the conserved cysteine through the conserved F or W. Fields, in order: D gene, clone size, J gene, V gene, CDR3 protein, CDR3 DNA. The D gene is left open where the match is weak. The size entry is marked missing in some rows and otherwise reads once, few, many or a size class.

-,-,TRBJ1-3,TRBV4-3,CASSQEGGSGNTIYF,TGCGCCAGCAGCCAAGAAGGAGGCTCTGGAAACACCATATATTTT
TRBD1,once,TRBJ1-2,TRBV3-1/TRBV3-2,CASSLDSRGVLYTF,TGTGCCAGCAGCCTCGACAGCAGGGGGGTACTCTACACCTTC
-,-,TRBJ2-6,TRBV18,CASSPSRGTGANVLTF,TGTGCCAGCTCACCATCCAGGGGAACTGGGGCCAACGTCCTGACTTTC
TRBD1,-,TRBJ1-1,TRBV11-2,CASSLGTGEAFF,TGTGCCAGCAGCTTAGGGACAGGTGAAGCTTTCTTT
-,-,TRBJ1-1,TRBV27,CASVAAGVTEAFF,TGTGCCAGCGTCGCGGCAGGGGTCACTGAAGCTTTCTTT
TRBD1,-,TRBJ2-1,TRBV9,CASSVGQGDNEQFF,TGTGCCAGCAGCGTGGGACAGGGTGACAATGAGCAGTTCTTC
TRBD2,-,TRBJ2-7,TRBV7-2,CASSLVVSGGAYEQYF,TGTGCCAGCAGCTTAGTTGTTAGCGGGGGGGCTTACGAGCAGTACTTC
TRBD2,-,TRBJ2-7,TRBV29-1,CSVEEKAGSGGWEQYF,TGCAGCGTTGAAGAAAAAGCGGGTAGCGGGGGCTGGGAGCAGTACTTC
TRBD2,-,TRBJ2-7,TRBV7-2,CASSPTSGGPFIEQYF,TGTGCCAGCAGCCCGACTAGCGGGGGCCCGTTTATTGAGCAGTACTTC
-,few,TRBJ2-7,TRBV11-2,CASSSYRGKSRSYEQYF,TGTGCCAGCAGCTCCTATCGGGGGAAATCTAGGTCCTACGAGCAGTACTTC
TRBD1,-,TRBJ2-7,TRBV5-4,CASTPGTGQYEQYF,TGTGCCAGCACCCCCGGGACAGGCCAATACGAGCAGTACTTC
TRBD1,-,TRBJ1-1,TRBV7-6,CASSIRQGAEAFF,TGTGCCAGCAGCATAAGACAGGGGGCTGAAGCTTTCTTT
TRBD1,-,TRBJ2-7,TRBV6-1,CASSEVFGTGANEQYF,TGTGCCAGCAGTGAAGTATTTGGGACAGGGGCCAACGAGCAGTACTTC
-,-,TRBJ2-1,TRBV27,CASSTRRQRYNEQFF,TGTGCCAGCAGTACGCGACGACAGAGGTACAATGAGCAGTTCTTC
-,-,TRBJ1-1,TRBV6-4,CASSEVGGSTEAFF,TGTGCCAGCAGTGAAGTGGGAGGGTCCACTGAAGCTTTCTTT
TRBD1,-,TRBJ1-5,TRBV9,CASSAEDRAGEPQHF,TGTGCCAGCAGCGCAGAGGACAGGGCTGGGGAGCCCCAGCATTTT
-,-,TRBJ1-1,TRBV5-8,CASSLAGSAFF,TGTGCCAGCAGCTTGGCCGGTTCGGCTTTCTTT
-,-,TRBJ1-5,TRBV5-8,CASSLHPNQPQHF,TGTGCCAGCAGCTTGCATCCCAATCAGCCCCAGCATTTT
-,-,TRBJ2-7,TRBV9,CASSVGKGETYEQYF,TGTGCCAGCAGCGTAGGCAAGGGGGAGACCTACGAGCAGTACTTC
-,-,TRBJ1-6,TRBV6-1,CASSDRAYSPLHF,TGTGCCAGCAGTGACAGGGCCTATTCACCCCTCCACTTT
TRBD1,-,TRBJ1-2,TRBV7-8,CASSLDGQGGGYTF,TGTGCCAGCAGCTTAGACGGACAGGGAGGAGGCTACACCTTC
TRBD2,few,TRBJ2-2,TRBV19,CASSIQLAGAVFF,TGTGCCAGTAGTATCCAACTAGCGGGGGCGGTGTTTTTT
-,-,TRBJ1-2,TRBV5-1,CASSFSTREGLYGYTF,TGCGCCAGCAGCTTCTCGACCAGGGAAGGCCTCTATGGCTACACCTTC
-,-,TRBJ2-7,TRBV6-5,CASSSPRYEQYF,TGTGCCAGCAGTTCCCCTAGGTACGAGCAGTACTTC
-,-,TRBJ1-1,TRBV10-2,CASSDVGATEAFF,TGCGCCAGCAGTGATGTAGGGGCGACTGAAGCTTTCTTT
TRBD1,-,TRBJ1-1,TRBV19,CASSTHPMGQLNTEAFF,TGTGCCAGTAGTACCCACCCCATGGGACAGTTGAACACTGAAGCTTTCTTT
-,-,TRBJ1-1,TRBV7-9,CASSLVLLNTEAFF,TGTGCCAGCAGCTTAGTACTTTTGAACACTGAAGCTTTCTTT
-,-,TRBJ2-5,TRBV5-1,CASSLSGEETQYF,TGCGCCAGCAGCTTGTCGGGGGAAGAGACCCAGTACTTC
TRBD1,-,TRBJ1-1,TRBV9,CASSRQGTMNTEAFF,TGTGCCAGCAGCCGACAGGGGACAATGAACACTGAAGCTTTCTTT
TRBD1,-,TRBJ1-2,TRBV2,CASREQGARGYTF,TGTGCCAGCAGGGAACAGGGGGCCCGGGGCTACACCTTC
TRBD1,-,TRBJ1-5,TRBV3-1/TRBV3-2,CASRGTGSFDQPQHF,TGTGCCAGCAGGGGGACAGGGTCCTTCGATCAGCCCCAGCATTTT
-,-,TRBJ2-3,TRBV10-3,CAIGGFGGTDTQYF,TGTGCCATAGGGGGATTCGGCGGCACAGATACGCAGTATTTT
TRBD2,-,TRBJ2-5,TRBV29-1,CSVVGLAGEETQYF,TGCAGCGTTGTCGGTCTAGCGGGGGAAGAGACCCAGTACTTC
-,-,TRBJ1-5,TRBV11-2,CASSLRGGMNQPQHF,TGTGCCAGCAGCTTACGTGGCGGTATGAATCAGCCCCAGCATTTT
-,-,TRBJ1-5,TRBV6-2/TRBV6-3,CASSRTYGDGNQPQHF,TGTGCCAGCAGTAGGACATATGGCGACGGAAATCAGCCCCAGCATTTT
TRBD1,-,TRBJ1-5,TRBV5-4,CASSWGGQGSQPQHF,TGTGCCAGCAGCTGGGGGGGACAGGGAAGTCAGCCCCAGCATTTT
-,-,TRBJ2-1,TRBV9,CASSVGQWANEQFF,TGTGCCAGCAGCGTAGGACAGTGGGCAAATGAGCAGTTCTTC
-,once,TRBJ2-7,TRBV11-3,CASSLEESYEQYF,TGTGCCAGCAGCTTAGAGGAGAGCTACGAGCAGTACTTC
-,-,TRBJ2-7,TRBV4-1,CASSQVGAASYEQYF,TGCGCCAGCAGCCAAGTGGGGGCGGCGAGCTACGAGCAGTACTTC
-,-,TRBJ1-4,TRBV19,CASSRLGGRTNEKLFF,TGTGCCAGTAGTCGATTGGGGGGGCGAACTAATGAAAAACTGTTTTTT
TRBD2,-,TRBJ2-7,TRBV7-2,CASSPSGGYEQYF,TGTGCCAGCAGCCCGTCGGGGGGCTACGAGCAGTACTTC
TRBD1,-,TRBJ2-1,TRBV3-1/TRBV3-2,CASPGSDRGANEQFF,TGTGCCAGCCCGGGGAGTGACAGGGGGGCCAATGAGCAGTTCTTC
TRBD2,-,TRBJ2-7,TRBV27,CASSQRTSGENYEQYF,TGTGCCAGCAGTCAACGGACTAGCGGGGAGAATTACGAGCAGTACTTC
-,-,TRBJ2-7,TRBV5-1,CASSSRGYEQYF,TGCGCCAGCAGCTCCAGGGGATACGAGCAGTACTTC
-,once,TRBJ2-3,TRBV7-9,CASSPGASTDTQYF,TGTGCCAGCAGCCCAGGTGCCAGCACAGATACGCAGTATTTT
TRBD2,-,TRBJ2-5,TRBV5-1,CASSLVASGGASETQYF,TGCGCCAGCAGCTTGGTGGCTAGCGGGGGGGCATCCGAGACCCAGTACTTC
-,-,TRBJ1-4,TRBV3-1/TRBV3-2,CASSQRGAPGDKEKLFF,TGTGCCAGCAGCCAACGGGGGGCGCCGGGGGATAAAGAAAAACTGTTTTTT
-,once,TRBJ2-7,TRBV4-3,CASSQGADSYEQYF,TGCGCCAGCAGCCAAGGGGCAGACTCCTACGAGCAGTACTTC
-,-,TRBJ2-7,TRBV5-1,CASSPATGWYEQYF,TGCGCCAGCAGCCCGGCAACAGGGTGGTACGAGCAGTACTTC
-,-,TRBJ2-7,TRBV4-1,CASSRWETGSRYEQYF,TGCGCCAGCAGCCGTTGGGAAACAGGTTCCAGATACGAGCAGTACTTC
TRBD1,-,TRBJ1-1,TRBV14,CASSQRGTTGGTEAFF,TGTGCCAGCAGCCAGAGGGGGACGACAGGGGGCACTGAAGCTTTCTTT
TRBD1,-,TRBJ1-2,TRBV5-6,CASSLPMDRVYGYTF,TGTGCCAGCAGCTTGCCTATGGACAGGGTTTATGGCTACACCTTC
-,-,TRBJ1-2,TRBV4-3,CASSHHTGSYGYTF,TGCGCCAGCAGCCACCATACAGGGTCCTATGGCTACACCTTC
-,-,TRBJ1-2,TRBV11-2,CASSLSPHEGYTF,TGTGCCAGCAGCTTGAGCCCCCATGAAGGCTACACCTTC
-,-,TRBJ2-7,TRBV11-2,CASSLAAYRGGEQYF,TGTGCCAGCAGCTTAGCGGCCTACCGAGGGGGTGAGCAGTACTTC
TRBD2,-,TRBJ2-7,TRBV11-2,CASSSPTSGGDEQYF,TGTGCCAGCAGTTCTCCGACTAGCGGGGGGGACGAGCAGTACTTC
TRBD1,once,TRBJ1-1,TRBV10-2,CASSPRQGEAFF,TGCGCCAGCAGTCCCAGACAGGGGGAGGCTTTCTTT
-,-,TRBJ2-7,TRBV7-2,CASSSDSEQYF,TGTGCCAGCAGCTCGGACAGCGAGCAGTACTTC
TRBD2,-,TRBJ2-1,TRBV3-1/TRBV3-2,CASSQGGGPVGQFF,TGTGCCAGCAGCCAGGGCGGGGGGCCAGTGGGGCAGTTCTTC